These T cell receptor beta chains were read from a single sample in a study of cytomegalovirus exposure and HLA in healthy donors. Assay: immunoSEQ multiplex PCR; the TCRdb copy retains only in-frame clones and omits some. Seen here are about 120,000 clones, 75% to 85% observed once, and the top ten hold about 8.3%. The sequencing sample was made of PBMCs. Receptors were obtained from a woman between 50 and 59 years old in good health and CMV-seropositive. The CDR3 runs from the conserved cysteine through the conserved F or W. D genes are given only for firm matches. Size values are once, few and many counts, or a class for expanded clones, and some rows have none.

clone_size	j_call	v_call	d_call	cdr3_nt	cdr3_aa
once	TRBJ2-3	TRBV7-3	-	TGTGCCAGCAGCTTACGGCCCGGGAAATCCACAGATACGCAGTATTTT	CASSLRPGKSTDTQYF
-	TRBJ2-5	TRBV19	-	TGTGCCAGTAGTATGTCGAGGAGAGGAGCGTGGGAGACCCAGTACTTC	CASSMSRRGAWETQYF
once	TRBJ2-3	TRBV4-1	-	TGCGCCAGCAGCCAAAATCAGGGGATTCAATCAGATACGCAGTATTTT	CASSQNQGIQSDTQYF
-	TRBJ2-1	TRBV9	TRBD1	TGTGCCAGCAGCACTGATGACAGGGCAGCCTACAATGAGCAGTTCTTC	CASSTDDRAAYNEQFF
-	TRBJ1-2	TRBV4-3	-	TGCGCCAGCAGCCAAGATTACAGATTCTATGGCTACACCTTC	CASSQDYRFYGYTF
-	TRBJ2-5	TRBV6-1	TRBD1	TGTGCCAGCAGTGAAGCCGGACAGGGGGCCGGCGGGACCCAGTACTTC	CASSEAGQGAGGTQYF
-	TRBJ1-1	TRBV6-5	-	TGTGCCAGCAGTACCCAGACAGCCCTGAACACTGAAGCTTTCTTT	CASSTQTALNTEAFF
-	TRBJ2-5	TRBV30	TRBD2	TGTGCCTGGAGTGTACAAGCGGGAGGAGGGGAGACCCAGTACTTC	CAWSVQAGGGETQYF
-	TRBJ2-7	TRBV27	-	TGTGCCAGCTGGAGGGAAACAGGGGCCTCCTACGAGCAGTACTTC	CASWRETGASYEQYF
-	TRBJ1-5	TRBV18	TRBD1	TGTGCCAGCTCAAGGGACAGGGGTTTGGGTCAGCCCCAGCATTTT	CASSRDRGLGQPQHF
once	TRBJ1-2	TRBV5-5	TRBD1	TGTGCCAGCAGCTTGACAGGGGCGATCCCACTCTATGGCTACACCTTC	CASSLTGAIPLYGYTF
-	TRBJ2-5	TRBV2	-	TGTGCCAGCAGCGCTAGCGCCCGAAGGCAAGAGACCCAGTACTTC	CASSASARRQETQYF
once	TRBJ1-5	TRBV2	TRBD1	TGTGCCAGCAGTCCGGACAGGTACAATCAGCCCCAGCATTTT	CASSPDRYNQPQHF
-	TRBJ2-2	TRBV15	TRBD1	TGTGCCACCAGCAATCCGGGACAGGGTAGTGGCATCGGGGAGCTGTTTTTT	CATSNPGQGSGIGELFF
-	TRBJ1-5	TRBV11-2	-	TGTGCCAGCAGCTCAGGTAGCAATCAGCCCCAGCATTTT	CASSSGSNQPQHF
-	TRBJ2-3	TRBV27	TRBD2	TGTGCCAGCAGGTCACTAGCGGGGGTAACAGATACGCAGTATTTT	CASRSLAGVTDTQYF
-	TRBJ2-2	TRBV6-5	TRBD2	TGTGCCAGCAGTTACGGTCTAGCGGGGGAAACCGGGGAGCTGTTTTTT	CASSYGLAGETGELFF